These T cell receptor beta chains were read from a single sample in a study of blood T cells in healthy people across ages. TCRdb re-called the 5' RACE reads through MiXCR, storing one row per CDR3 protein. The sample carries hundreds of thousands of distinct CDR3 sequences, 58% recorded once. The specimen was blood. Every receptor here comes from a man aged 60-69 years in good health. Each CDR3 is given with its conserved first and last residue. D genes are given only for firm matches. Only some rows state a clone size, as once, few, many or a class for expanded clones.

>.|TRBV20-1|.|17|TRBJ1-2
CSARDKGRPPRNYGYTF
TGCAGTGCTAGAGATAAGGGCCGGCCCCCCCGAAACTATGGCTACACCTTC
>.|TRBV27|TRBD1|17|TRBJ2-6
CASRSRTGGSGANVLTF
TGTGCCAGCCGCTCCCGGACAGGGGGCTCTGGGGCCAACGTCCTGACTTTC
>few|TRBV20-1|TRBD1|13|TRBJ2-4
CSARTGGENIQYF
TGCAGTGCTAGGACAGGGGGCGAAAACATTCAGTACTTC
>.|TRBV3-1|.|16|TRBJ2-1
CASSQEERPPRETQFF
TGTGCCAGCAGCCAAGAGGAGCGTCCTCCAAGGGAGACCCAGTTCTTC
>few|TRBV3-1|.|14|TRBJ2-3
CASSHEVRTDTQYF
TGTGCCAGCAGCCACGAGGTGAGAACAGATACGCAGTATTTT
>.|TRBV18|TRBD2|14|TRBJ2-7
CASSPQAGGNEQYF
TGTGCCAGCTCACCCCAAGCGGGGGGCAACGAGCAGTACTTC
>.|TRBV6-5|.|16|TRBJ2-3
CASSYLGVYGTDTQYF
TGTGCCAGCAGTTACCTAGGGGTTTACGGCACAGATACGCAGTATTTT
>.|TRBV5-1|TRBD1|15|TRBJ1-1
CASSPQGQGNTEAFF
TGCGCCAGCAGCCCCCAGGGACAGGGCAACACTGAAGCTTTCTTT
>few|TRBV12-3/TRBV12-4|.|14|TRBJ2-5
CASSLVAARETQYF
TGTGCCAGCAGTTTAGTAGCGGCCAGGGAGACCCAGTACTTC
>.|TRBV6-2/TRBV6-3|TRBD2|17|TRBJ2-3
CASSYSTSGGTQDTQYF
TGTGCCAGCAGTTACTCCACTAGCGGGGGGACGCAGGATACGCAGTATTTT
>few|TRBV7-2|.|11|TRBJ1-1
CASSRRAEAFF
TGTGCCAGCAGCCGGAGGGCTGAAGCTTTCTTT
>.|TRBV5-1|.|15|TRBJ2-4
CASSLFQRAKNIQYF
TGCGCCAGCAGCTTGTTTCAGCGAGCCAAAAACATTCAGTACTTC
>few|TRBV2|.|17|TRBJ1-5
CASSGPGRTGVALAQHF
TGTGCCAGCAGTGGCCCCGGACGCACCGGGGTGGCGTTGGCCCAGCATTTT
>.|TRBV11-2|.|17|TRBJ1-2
CASSGSTWGSRFGGYTF
TGTGCCAGCAGTGGATCAACCTGGGGCAGCCGCTTTGGGGGCTACACCTTC
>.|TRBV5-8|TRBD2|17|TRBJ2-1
CASSSARTSGGAYEQFF
TGTGCCAGCAGCTCCGCCCGGACTAGCGGGGGGGCCTATGAGCAGTTCTTC
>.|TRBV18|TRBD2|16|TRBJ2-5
CASSPWSGGYQETQYF
TGTGCCAGCTCACCGTGGAGCGGGGGGTACCAAGAGACCCAGTACTTC
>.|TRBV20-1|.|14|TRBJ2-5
CSAPTPRGGNEQYF
TGCAGTGCTCCGACTCCTAGGGGGGGCAATGAGCAGTACTTC
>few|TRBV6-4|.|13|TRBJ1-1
CASREVENTEAFF
TGTGCCAGCCGGGAAGTGGAGAACACTGAAGCTTTCTTT
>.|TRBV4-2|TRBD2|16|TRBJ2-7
CASSQEPSGGSYEQYF
TGTGCCAGCAGCCAAGAGCCTAGCGGGGGCTCCTACGAGCAGTACTTC
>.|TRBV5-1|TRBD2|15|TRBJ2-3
CASSPSGIGTDTQYF
TGCGCCAGCAGTCCTAGCGGGATTGGCACAGATACGCAGTATTTT
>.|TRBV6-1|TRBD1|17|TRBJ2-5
CPSSVPDRGPYQETQYF
TGTCCCAGCAGCGTCCCGGACAGGGGACCTTACCAAGAGACCCAGTACTTC
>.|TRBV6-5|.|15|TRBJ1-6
CASSYGGSYNSPLHF
TGTGCCAGCAGTTACGGGGGAAGCTATAATTCACCCCTCCACTTT
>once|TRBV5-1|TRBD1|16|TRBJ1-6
CASSSTGTGFNSPLHF
TGCGCCAGCAGCTCCACCGGGACAGGCTTTAATTCACCCCTCCACTTT
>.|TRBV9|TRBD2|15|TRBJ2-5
CASSVAGREGEIQYF
TGTGCCAGCAGCGTAGCTGGCCGGGAGGGAGAGATCCAGTACTTC
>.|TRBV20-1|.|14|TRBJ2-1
CSAKRGLSCNEQFF
TGCAGTGCCAAGAGGGGATTATCCTGCAATGAGCAGTTCTTC
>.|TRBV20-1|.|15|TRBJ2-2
CSARGGGANTGELFF
TGCAGTGCCCGTGGAGGAGGGGCCAACACCGGGGAGCTGTTTTTT
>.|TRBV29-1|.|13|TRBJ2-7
CSAMGASFYKQYF
TGCAGCGCAATGGGGGCTAGTTTCTACAAGCAGTACTTC
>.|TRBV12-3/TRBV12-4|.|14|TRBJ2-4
CASRGAGSKNIQYF
TGTGCCAGCAGGGGGGCAGGTTCCAAAAACATTCAGTACTTC
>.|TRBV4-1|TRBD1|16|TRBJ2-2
CASSQPPGQGAGELFF
TGCGCCAGCAGCCAACCTCCGGGACAGGGGGCTGGGGAGCTGTTTTTT